The 2 T cell receptor beta chains listed next were all sequenced from one sample in a study of regulatory and conventional T cells in RAG deficiency. The sorted conventional CD4+ T cells were CD25-low and CD127-high, with genomic DNA sequenced. This table comes from immunoSEQ multiplex PCR, and its TCRdb copy is limited to in-frame clones, with some not included. Among approximately 28,000 clones listed, roughly 96% were seen once. These data were also reused for a study on regulatory T cells. Per that study: Primers: 52 TRBV forward and 13 TRBJ reverse.

Sequencing was done on a sample of CD25- CD4+ T cells sorted from blood. These TCRs come from a human donor in good health.

The J gene is TRBJ1-2, the V gene TRBV5-6; D is possibly TRBD1 (5 bases). This CDR3 has 14 amino acids. Trimming removed 1 base at V and 3 bases at J, with 10 bases between. Per germline, CDR1 SGHDT and CDR2 YYEEEE. CDR3 in DNA: TGTGCCAGCAGCTTGCCCAGGGAGGACTATGGCTACACCTTC. This encodes CASSLPREDYGYTF.

The chain combines TRBV6-5 with TRBJ2-5; TRBD2 agrees at 7 bases. The germline gives CDR1 MNHEY, CDR2 SVGAGI. There are 15 residues in the CDR3. V shed 8 bases and J 2 bases; nucleotides not matched to a gene: 11. In DNA form, the CDR3 reads TGTGCCAGCGGTCGACTAGCCAAATCTCAAGAGACCCAGTACTTC. Its protein product is CASGRLAKSQETQYF.